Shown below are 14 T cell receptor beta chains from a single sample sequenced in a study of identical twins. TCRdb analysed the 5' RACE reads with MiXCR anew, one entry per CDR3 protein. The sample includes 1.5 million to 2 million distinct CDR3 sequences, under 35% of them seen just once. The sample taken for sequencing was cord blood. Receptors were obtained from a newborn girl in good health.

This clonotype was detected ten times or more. In DNA, the CDR3 is TGTGCCAGCAGCCAAGGCTCGGGAGGGATCGCAGATACGCAGTATTTT. Protein: CASSQGSGGIADTQYF. V usage is TRBV4-2 and J usage is TRBJ2-3, with 8 bases lining up with TRBD2. Germline CDR1 LGHNA, CDR2 YNFKEQ. J gave up 4 bases and V 1 base, and 7 bases lay outside the gene matches. The CDR3 length is 16 residues.

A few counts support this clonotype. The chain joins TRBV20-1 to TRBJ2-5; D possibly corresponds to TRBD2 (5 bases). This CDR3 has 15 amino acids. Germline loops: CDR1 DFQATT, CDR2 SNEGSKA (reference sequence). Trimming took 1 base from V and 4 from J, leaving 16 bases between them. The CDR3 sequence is CSARGHTSPRETQYF. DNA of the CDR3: TGCAGTGCTAGAGGTCATACTAGTCCGAGAGAGACCCAGTACTTC.

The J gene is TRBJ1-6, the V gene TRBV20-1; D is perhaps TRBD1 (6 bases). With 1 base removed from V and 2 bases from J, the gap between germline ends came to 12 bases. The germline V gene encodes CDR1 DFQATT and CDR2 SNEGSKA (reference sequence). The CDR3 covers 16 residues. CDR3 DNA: TGCAGTGCTAGAGCTGTCAGGGGAACCTATAATTCACCCCTCCACTTT. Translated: CSARAVRGTYNSPLHF.

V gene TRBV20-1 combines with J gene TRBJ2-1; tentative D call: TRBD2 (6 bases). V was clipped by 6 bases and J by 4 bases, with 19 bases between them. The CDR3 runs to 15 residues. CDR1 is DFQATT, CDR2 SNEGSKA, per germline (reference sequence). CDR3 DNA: TGCAGTGCCACCAGGAGGGGCGGGATGTACAATGAGCAGTTCTTC. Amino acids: CSATRRGGMYNEQFF.

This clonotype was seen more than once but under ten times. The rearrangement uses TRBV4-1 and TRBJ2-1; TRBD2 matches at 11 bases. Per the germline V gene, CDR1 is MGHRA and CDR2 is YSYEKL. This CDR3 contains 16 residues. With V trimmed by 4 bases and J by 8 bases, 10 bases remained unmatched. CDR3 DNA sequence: TGCGCCAGCAGCCGACACACTAGCGGGAGCCTTCATGAGCAGTTCTTC. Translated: CASSRHTSGSLHEQFF.

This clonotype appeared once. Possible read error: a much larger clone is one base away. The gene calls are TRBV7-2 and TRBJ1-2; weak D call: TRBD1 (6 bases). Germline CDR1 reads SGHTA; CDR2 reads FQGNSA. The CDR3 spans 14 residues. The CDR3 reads CASSTRQANYGCTF. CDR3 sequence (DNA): TGTGCCAGCAGCACCCGACAGGCGAACTATGGCTGCACCTTC.

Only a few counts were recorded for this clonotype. The CDR3 spells CASSWGGGDNSYEQYF. CDR3 in DNA: TGTGCCAGCAGTTGGGGTGGCGGGGACAACTCCTACGAGCAGTACTTC. The chain carries TRBV6-5 and TRBJ2-7, with D perhaps being TRBD1 or TRBD2 (6 bases each). The CDR3 is 16 amino acids. From germline, CDR1 is MNHEY and CDR2 SVGAGI. The V end lost 4 bases, the J end lost 0 bases, and 16 bases lay between the germline ends.

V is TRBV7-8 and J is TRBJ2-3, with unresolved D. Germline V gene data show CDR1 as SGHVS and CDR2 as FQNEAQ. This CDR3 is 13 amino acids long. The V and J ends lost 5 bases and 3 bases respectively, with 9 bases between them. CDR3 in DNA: TGTGCCAGCAGCGTCAGACTTACAGATACGCAGTATTTT. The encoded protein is CASSVRLTDTQYF.

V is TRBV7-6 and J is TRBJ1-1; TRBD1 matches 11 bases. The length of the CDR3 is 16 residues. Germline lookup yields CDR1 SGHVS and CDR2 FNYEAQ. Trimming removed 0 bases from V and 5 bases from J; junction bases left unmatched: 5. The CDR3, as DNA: TGTGCCAGCAGCTTAGCATCGGGACAGGGGGTAACTGAAGCTTTCTTT. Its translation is CASSLASGQGVTEAFF.

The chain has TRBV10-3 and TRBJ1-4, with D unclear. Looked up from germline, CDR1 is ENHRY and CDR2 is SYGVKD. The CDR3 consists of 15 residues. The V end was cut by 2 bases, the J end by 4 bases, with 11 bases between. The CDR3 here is CAISEMSGINEKLFF. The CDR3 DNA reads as TGTGCCATCAGTGAGATGTCAGGAATTAATGAAAAACTGTTTTTT.

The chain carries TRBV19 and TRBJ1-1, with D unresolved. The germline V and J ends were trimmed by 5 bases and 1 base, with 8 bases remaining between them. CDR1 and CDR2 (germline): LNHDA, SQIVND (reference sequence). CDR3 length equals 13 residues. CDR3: CASSGFQNTEAFF. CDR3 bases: TGTGCCAGTAGTGGGTTTCAGAACACTGAAGCTTTCTTT.

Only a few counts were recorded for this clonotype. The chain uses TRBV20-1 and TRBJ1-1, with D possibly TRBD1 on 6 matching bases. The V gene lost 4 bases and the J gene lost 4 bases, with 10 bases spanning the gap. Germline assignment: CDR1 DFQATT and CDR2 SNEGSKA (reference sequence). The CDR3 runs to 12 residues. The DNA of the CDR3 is TGCAGTGCTAATTCAGGGGCCACTGAAGCTTTCTTT. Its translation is CSANSGATEAFF.

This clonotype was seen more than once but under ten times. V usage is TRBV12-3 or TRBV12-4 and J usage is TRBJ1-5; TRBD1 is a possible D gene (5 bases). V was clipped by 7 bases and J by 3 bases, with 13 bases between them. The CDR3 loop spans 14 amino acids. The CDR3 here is CASTLGLSNQPQHF. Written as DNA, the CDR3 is TGTGCCAGCACCCTGGGACTCTCCAATCAGCCCCAGCATTTT.

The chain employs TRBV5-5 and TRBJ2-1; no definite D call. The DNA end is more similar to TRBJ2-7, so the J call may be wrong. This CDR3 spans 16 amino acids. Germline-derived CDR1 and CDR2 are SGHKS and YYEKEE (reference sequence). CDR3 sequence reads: CASSLVTQSSYNEQYF. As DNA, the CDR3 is TGTGCCAGCAGCTTGGTAACGCAAAGCTCCTACAATGAGCAGTACTTC.